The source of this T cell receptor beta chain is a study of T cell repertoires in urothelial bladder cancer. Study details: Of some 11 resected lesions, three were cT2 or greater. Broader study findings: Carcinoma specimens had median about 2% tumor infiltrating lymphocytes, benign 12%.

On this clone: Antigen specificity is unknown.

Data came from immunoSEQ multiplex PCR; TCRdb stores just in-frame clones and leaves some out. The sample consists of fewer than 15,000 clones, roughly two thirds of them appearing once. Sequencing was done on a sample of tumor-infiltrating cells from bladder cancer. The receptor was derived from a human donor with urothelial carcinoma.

As DNA, the CDR3 is TGTGCCAGCAGCGCCTCTACGGGGGGCGGTCAGCCCCAGCATTTT. It encodes CASSASTGGGQPQHF. This sequence joins TRBV9 and TRBJ1-5; perhaps TRBD1 as D (6 bases). The germline V and J ends were trimmed by 3 bases and 6 bases, with 16 bases remaining between them. Germline V gene sequence: CDR1 SGDLS, CDR2 YYNGEE. This CDR3 is built from 15 residues. The full variable domain, with the rest looked up from reference TRBV9 and TRBJ1-5, is DSGVTQTPKHLITATGQRVTLRCSPRSGDLSVYWYQQSLDQGLQFLIQYYNGEERAKGNILERFSAQQFPDLHSELNLSSLELGDSALYFCASSASTGGGQPQHFGDGTRLSIL.